Each of the 14 T cell receptor beta chains below was sequenced from the same sample in a study of T cells after yellow fever vaccination (dated 2019 in TCRdb). Libraries were constructed by 5' RACE. TCRdb records Illumina NovaSeq 6000 as the sequencer. The public sequencing data were trimmed at Q25 with fastp and processed into clonotypes with MiXCR by TCRdb, which kept only in-frame beta chains. Here each entry gathers all rows of one CDR3 protein and keeps the most common genes and DNA. The sample records 95,000 to 150,000 distinct CDR3 sequences, roughly 10% of which are singletons. 30% to 40% of the sample lies in the top ten. The meaning of the sample's treatment or condition label: live attenuated yellow fever vaccine strain. Sequencing was performed on CD8+ T cells sorted from PBMCs, taken on the day of the yellow fever booster vaccination. Source of these receptors: a man aged 18 to 29 who received the YFV17D yellow fever vaccine.

The CDR3 here is CASSQRPGQATGELFF. The CDR3 bases are TGTGCCAGCAGCCAGAGGCCGGGCCAGGCCACCGGGGAGCTGTTTTTT. This sequence joins TRBV3-1 and TRBJ2-2; no firm D call. V lost 3 bases to trimming and J lost 4 bases, with 15 bases between them. Germline V gives CDR1 LGHDT, CDR2 YNNKEL (reference sequence). CDR3 length: 16 amino acids.

This clonotype was recorded a few times. The chain combines TRBV7-8 with TRBJ2-5, with 8 bases aligning to TRBD2. This CDR3 comprises 16 residues. Germline V gene lookup returns CDR1 SGHVS and CDR2 FQNEAQ. Losses at the gene ends were 1 base for V and 0 bases for J; bases not matched to a gene: 4. The CDR3 reads CASSLEAGGYQETQYF. In DNA form, the CDR3 reads TGTGCCAGCAGCTTAGAGGCGGGGGGCTACCAAGAGACCCAGTACTTC. Supplemented by reference TRBV7-8 and TRBJ2-5, the full variable domain reads GAGVSQSPRYKVAKRGQDVALRCDPISGHVSLFWYQQALGQGPEFLTYFQNEAQLDKSGLPSDRFFAERPEGSVSTLKIQRTQQEDSAVYLCASSLEAGGYQETQYFGPGTRLLVL.

This clonotype has more than one count but fewer than ten. The chain carries TRBV6-5 and TRBJ1-2, with D perhaps matching TRBD1 (5 bases). The CDR3 is 14 amino acids. The V and J ends lost 2 bases and 7 bases respectively, with 14 bases between them. Germline CDR1 MNHEY, CDR2 SVGAGI. Here the CDR3 DNA reads TGTGCCAGCAGTTACGGGACTTTTGCTGGTGGCTACACCTTC. This gives the protein CASSYGTFAGGYTF.

V usage is TRBV24-1 and J usage is TRBJ2-1, with D possibly matching TRBD1 (5 bases). V was shortened by 2 bases and J by 4 bases, with 14 bases between the two germline ends. Germline V gene lookup returns CDR1 KGHDR and CDR2 SFDVKD. CDR3 length equals 16 residues. The CDR3 loop is CATSDSLYKGYNEQFF. The CDR3 DNA sequence: TGTGCCACCAGTGATTCCCTCTACAAGGGGTACAATGAGCAGTTCTTC.

This chain links TRBV7-9 with TRBJ2-7; D may be TRBD1 (6 bases). The CDR3 covers 14 residues. Trimming pared 5 bases from V and 6 bases from J, leaving 17 bases between. Germline V gives CDR1 SEHNR, CDR2 FQNEAQ (reference sequence). The CDR3, as DNA: TGTGCCAGCAGCCATGACAGGCCAGTACGCGAGCAGTACTTC. This encodes CASSHDRPVREQYF. Full variable domain (remainder filled in from reference TRBV7-9 and TRBJ2-7): DTGVSQNPRHKITKRGQNVTFRCDPISEHNRLYWYRQTLGQGPEFLTYFQNEAQLEKSRLLSDRFSAERPKGSFSTLEIQRTEQGDSAMYLCASSHDRPVREQYFGPGTRLTVT.

The chain recombines TRBV4-3 with TRBJ2-1, with 9 bases aligning to TRBD1. Trimming cost V 1 base and J 5 bases; bases outside gene matches: 0. The CDR3 extends over 14 amino acids. CDR1 is LGHNA and CDR2 is YSLEER in the germline V gene. Here the CDR3 DNA reads TGCGCCAGCAGCCAAGGGACAGGGGACAATGAGCAGTTCTTC. Its translation is CASSQGTGDNEQFF.

There are many counts of this clonotype. V usage is TRBV25-1 and J usage is TRBJ2-2; D ambiguous. The V end lost 10 bases, the J end lost 2 bases, and 8 bases lay between the germline ends. Per germline, CDR1 MGHDK and CDR2 SYGVNS. There are 12 residues in the CDR3. The chain's CDR3 is CATPGNTGELFF. CDR3 DNA sequence: TGTGCCACCCCTGGAAACACCGGGGAGCTGTTTTTT.

The V gene is TRBV5-1, the J gene TRBJ1-3, with 8 positions matching TRBD1. Trimming at V came to 4 bases and at J to 3 bases, leaving 6 bases not matched to a gene. This CDR3 is 15 amino acids long. Germline values: CDR1 SGHRS, CDR2 YFSETQ. CDR3 DNA sequence: TGCGCCAGCAGCCCGGTAGGACAGGGTGGAAACACCATATATTTT. Encoded protein: CASSPVGQGGNTIYF. Based on the CDR3 plus reference TRBV5-1 and TRBJ1-3, the full variable domain is KAGVTQTPRYLIKTRGQQVTLSCSPISGHRSVSWYQQTPGQGLQFLFEYFSETQRNKGNFPGRFSGRQFSNSRSEMNVSTLELGDSALYLCASSPVGQGGNTIYFGEGSWLTVV.

There are a few counts of this clonotype. The CDR3 spells CASSNREGFPSYEQYF. The CDR3 DNA follows: TGTGCCAGCAGCAACCGGGAGGGCTTCCCGTCCTACGAGCAGTACTTC. The V and J genes are TRBV7-9 and TRBJ2-7, with 8 bases identical to TRBD2. The CDR3 is 16 residues long. With 5 bases clipped from V and 1 base from J, the junction kept 10 bases outside the gene matches. Germline CDR1 and CDR2: SEHNR and FQNEAQ (reference sequence).

This clonotype was observed a handful of times. The chain has TRBV6-5 and TRBJ2-1; TRBD2 agrees at 10 bases. In germline, CDR1 is MNHEY, CDR2 SVGAGI. This CDR3 comprises 17 residues. The J segment lost 6 bases and the V segment lost 6 bases, leaving 14 bases of the junction unmatched. The CDR3 loop reads CASSLGEAGGLVNEQFF. The CDR3 nucleotides are TGTGCCAGCAGCCTAGGGGAAGCGGGGGGGCTGGTCAATGAGCAGTTCTTC.

The chain recombines TRBV7-2 with TRBJ2-3, with 12 nucleotides matching TRBD2. There are 16 residues in the CDR3. Germline lookup yields CDR1 SGHTA and CDR2 FQGNSA. The J segment lost 1 base and the V segment lost 3 bases, leaving 2 bases of the junction unmatched. The DNA for the CDR3 is TGTGCCAGCAGCTTGAGACTAGCGGGGGGCACAGATACGCAGTATTTT. It is translated as CASSLRLAGGTDTQYF.

J is TRBJ1-6 and V is TRBV27; a possible D gene is TRBD1 (6 bases). The CDR3 is 13 amino acids. The V end was cut by 7 bases, the J end by 5 bases, with 9 bases between. Germline V CDR1 and CDR2: MNHEY, SMNVEV (reference sequence). CDR3 sequence: CASNAGDNSPLHF. The CDR3, as DNA: TGTGCCAGCAATGCAGGGGATAATTCACCCCTCCACTTT.

This clonotype was counted ten times or more. The rearrangement links TRBV4-1 to TRBJ2-7; possibly TRBD2 for D (5 bases). The CDR3 extends over 15 amino acids. Germline CDR1 is MGHRA and CDR2 is YSYEKL. V lost 1 base to trimming and J lost 4 bases, with 14 bases between them. The CDR3 nucleotides are TGCGCCAGCAGCCAAGGGACTCTAGACTTTTACGAGCAGTACTTC. Translated: CASSQGTLDFYEQYF.

This clonotype was detected only a few times. The V and J genes are TRBV20-1 and TRBJ1-3, with D perhaps matching TRBD1 (5 bases). Trimming shortened V by 1 base and J by 4 bases, and 29 bases separated the two germline ends. In germline, CDR1 is DFQATT, CDR2 SNEGSKA (reference sequence). The CDR3 is 20 residues long. The CDR3 loop reads CSARVLSTPMGGFPGNTIYF. The CDR3 DNA follows: TGCAGTGCTAGAGTCCTATCAACTCCCATGGGGGGGTTCCCCGGAAACACCATATATTTT.